This TCR beta chain was recorded in a study of T cells after yellow fever vaccination. Ten or more counts support this clonotype. TCRdb re-called the 5' RACE reads through MiXCR, storing one row per CDR3 protein. In the table there are some 250,000 distinct CDR3 sequences, approximately 3.5% of which are singletons. The CDR3 runs to 15 residues. Germline loops: CDR1 DFQATT, CDR2 SNEGSKA (reference sequence). The trim removed 6 bases at V and 4 bases at J, leaving 12 bases unmatched. This TCR was recovered from a man aged 18 to 29 who received the YFV17D yellow fever vaccine. The sequences come from PBMCs, collected 15 days after the yellow fever booster vaccination. The V and J genes are TRBV20-1 and TRBJ1-5; 7 positions agree with TRBD1. The CDR3 sequence: CSARDRDRLNQPQHF. The CDR3 bases are TGCAGTGCCCGAGACCGGGACAGATTAAATCAGCCCCAGCATTTT.